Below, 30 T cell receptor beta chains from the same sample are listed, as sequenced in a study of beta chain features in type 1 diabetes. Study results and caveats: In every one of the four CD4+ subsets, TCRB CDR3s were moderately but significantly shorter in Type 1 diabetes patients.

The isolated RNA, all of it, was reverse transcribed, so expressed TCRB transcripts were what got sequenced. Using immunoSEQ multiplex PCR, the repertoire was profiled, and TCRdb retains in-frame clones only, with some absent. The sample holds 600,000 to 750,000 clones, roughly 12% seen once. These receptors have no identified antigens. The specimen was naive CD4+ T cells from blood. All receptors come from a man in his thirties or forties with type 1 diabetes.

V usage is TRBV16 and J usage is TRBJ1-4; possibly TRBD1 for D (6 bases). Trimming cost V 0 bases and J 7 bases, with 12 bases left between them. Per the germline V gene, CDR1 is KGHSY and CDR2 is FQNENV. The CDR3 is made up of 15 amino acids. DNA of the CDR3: TGTGCCAGCAGCCAATCCAAACAGGGAGGTGAAAAACTGTTTTTT. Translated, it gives CASSQSKQGGEKLFF.

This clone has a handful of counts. CDR3 residues: CATSSGRQGGQPQHF. CDR3 DNA: TGTGCCACCAGCAGTGGAAGACAGGGCGGACAGCCCCAGCATTTT. V usage is TRBV15 and J usage is TRBJ1-5; the match to TRBD1 covers 7 bases. This CDR3 comprises 15 residues. Germline values: CDR1 LNHNV, CDR2 YYDKDF (reference sequence). The V gene end was trimmed by 3 bases and the J gene end by 7 bases; junction bases not matched to a gene: 9.

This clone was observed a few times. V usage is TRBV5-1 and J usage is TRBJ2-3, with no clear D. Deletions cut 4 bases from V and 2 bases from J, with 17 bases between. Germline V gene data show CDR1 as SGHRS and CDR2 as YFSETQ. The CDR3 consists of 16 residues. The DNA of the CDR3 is TGCGCCAGCAGCGGTCGTATTAGACGAAACACAGATACGCAGTATTTT. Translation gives CASSGRIRRNTDTQYF.

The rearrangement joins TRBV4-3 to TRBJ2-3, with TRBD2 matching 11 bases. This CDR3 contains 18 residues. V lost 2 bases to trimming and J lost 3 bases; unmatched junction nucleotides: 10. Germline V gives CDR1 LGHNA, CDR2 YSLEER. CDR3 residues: CASSQMVAGGSATDTQYF. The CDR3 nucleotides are TGCGCCAGCAGCCAAATGGTAGCGGGGGGGTCGGCTACAGATACGCAGTATTTT.

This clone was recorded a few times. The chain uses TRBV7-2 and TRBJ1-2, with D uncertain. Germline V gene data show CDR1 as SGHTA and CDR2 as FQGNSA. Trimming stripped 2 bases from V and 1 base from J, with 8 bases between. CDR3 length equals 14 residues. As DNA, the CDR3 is TGTGCCAGCAGCTTACTCGGCAGTAACTATGGCTACACCTTC. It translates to CASSLLGSNYGYTF.

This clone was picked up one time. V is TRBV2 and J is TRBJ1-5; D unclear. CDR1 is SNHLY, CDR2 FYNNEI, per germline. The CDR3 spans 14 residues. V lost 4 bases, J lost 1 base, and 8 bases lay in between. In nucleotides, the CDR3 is TGTGCCAGCAGTGCCCAGGAGAGCAATCAGCCCCAGCATTTT. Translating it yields CASSAQESNQPQHF.

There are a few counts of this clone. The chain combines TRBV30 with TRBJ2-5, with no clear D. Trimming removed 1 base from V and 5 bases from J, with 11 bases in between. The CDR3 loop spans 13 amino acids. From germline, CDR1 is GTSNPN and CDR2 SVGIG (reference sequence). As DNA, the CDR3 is TGTGCCTGGAGTGCTAATCCTTCGGAGACCCAGTACTTC. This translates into CAWSANPSETQYF.

The CDR3: CASSVVSGGYEQYF. The CDR3 nucleotides read TGTGCCAGCAGCGTGGTGTCTGGAGGCTACGAGCAGTACTTC. J is TRBJ2-7 and V is TRBV9, with a tentative D call TRBD2 (5 bases). CDR1 is SGDLS, CDR2 YYNGEE, per germline. Between the trimmed V and J ends, which lost 2 bases and 3 bases, there was a span of 12 bases. The CDR3 is made up of 14 amino acids. The complete variable domain, with remaining parts taken from reference TRBV9 and TRBJ2-7, reads DSGVTQTPKHLITATGQRVTLRCSPRSGDLSVYWYQQSLDQGLQFLIQYYNGEERAKGNILERFSAQQFPDLHSELNLSSLELGDSALYFCASSVVSGGYEQYFGPGTRLTVT.

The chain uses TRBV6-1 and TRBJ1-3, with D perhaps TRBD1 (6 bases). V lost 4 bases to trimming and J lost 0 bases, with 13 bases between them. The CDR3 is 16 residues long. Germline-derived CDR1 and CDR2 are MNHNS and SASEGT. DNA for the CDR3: TGTGCCAGCAGTGGCCTAGAAGGGGGCTCTGGAAACACCATATATTTT. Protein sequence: CASSGLEGGSGNTIYF.

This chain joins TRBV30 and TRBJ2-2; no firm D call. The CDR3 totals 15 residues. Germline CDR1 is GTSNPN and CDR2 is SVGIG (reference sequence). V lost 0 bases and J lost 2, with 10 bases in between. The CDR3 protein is CAWSVPPYNTGELFF. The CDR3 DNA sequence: TGTGCCTGGAGTGTACCCCCATACAACACCGGGGAGCTGTTTTTT.

Written as DNA, the CDR3 is TGCAGCGTTGACACAGGGCAAGTCACTGAAGCTTTCTTT. Translation gives CSVDTGQVTEAFF. The J gene is TRBJ1-1, the V gene TRBV29-1; D might be TRBD1 (6 bases). Germline assignment: CDR1 SQVTM and CDR2 ANQGSEA. The length of the CDR3 is 13 residues. Between the trimmed V and J ends, which lost 3 bases and 4 bases, there was a span of 12 bases.

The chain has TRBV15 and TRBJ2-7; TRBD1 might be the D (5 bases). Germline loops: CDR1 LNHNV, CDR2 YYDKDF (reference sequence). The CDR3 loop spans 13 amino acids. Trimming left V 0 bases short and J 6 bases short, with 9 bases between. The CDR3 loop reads CATSRDSGLEQYF. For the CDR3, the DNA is TGTGCCACCAGCAGAGATTCAGGGCTCGAGCAGTACTTC.

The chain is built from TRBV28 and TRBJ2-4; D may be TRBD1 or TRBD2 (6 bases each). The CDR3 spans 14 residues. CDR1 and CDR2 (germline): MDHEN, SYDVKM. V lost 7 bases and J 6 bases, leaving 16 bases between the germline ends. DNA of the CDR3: TGTGCCAGCACCTCGGAGGGGGATGGAAACATTCAGTACTTC. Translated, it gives CASTSEGDGNIQYF. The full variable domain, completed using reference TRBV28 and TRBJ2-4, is DVKVTQSSRYLVKRTGEKVFLECVQDMDHENMFWYRQDPGLGLRLIYFSYDVKMKEKGDIPEGYSVSREKKERFSLILESASTNQTSMYLCASTSEGDGNIQYFGAGTRLSVL.

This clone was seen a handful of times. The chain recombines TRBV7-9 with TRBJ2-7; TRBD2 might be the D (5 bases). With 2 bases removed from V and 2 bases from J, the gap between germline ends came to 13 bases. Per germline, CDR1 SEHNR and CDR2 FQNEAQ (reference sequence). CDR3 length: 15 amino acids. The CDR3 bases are TGTGCCAGCAGCTTACTCCGGACTGACACCTACGAGCAGTACTTC. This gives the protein CASSLLRTDTYEQYF.

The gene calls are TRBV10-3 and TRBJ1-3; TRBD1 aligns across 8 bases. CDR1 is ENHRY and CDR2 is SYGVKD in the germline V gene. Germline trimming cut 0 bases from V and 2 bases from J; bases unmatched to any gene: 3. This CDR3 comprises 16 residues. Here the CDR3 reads CAISESSTGAGNTIYF. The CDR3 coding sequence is TGTGCCATCAGTGAGTCGTCGACAGGGGCTGGAAACACCATATATTTT.

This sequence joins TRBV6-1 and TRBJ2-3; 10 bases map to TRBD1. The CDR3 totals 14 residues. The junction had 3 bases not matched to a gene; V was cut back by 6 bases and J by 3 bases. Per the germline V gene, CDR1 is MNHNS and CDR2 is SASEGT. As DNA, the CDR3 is TGTGCCAGCAGGGGGACAGGGGTAACAGATACGCAGTATTTT. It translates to CASRGTGVTDTQYF.

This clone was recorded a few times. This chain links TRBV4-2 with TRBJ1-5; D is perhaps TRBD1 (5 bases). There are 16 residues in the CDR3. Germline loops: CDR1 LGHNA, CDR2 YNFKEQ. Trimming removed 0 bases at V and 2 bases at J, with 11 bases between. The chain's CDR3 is CASSQDNIGGNQPQHF. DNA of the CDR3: TGTGCCAGCAGCCAAGATAACATAGGGGGCAATCAGCCCCAGCATTTT.

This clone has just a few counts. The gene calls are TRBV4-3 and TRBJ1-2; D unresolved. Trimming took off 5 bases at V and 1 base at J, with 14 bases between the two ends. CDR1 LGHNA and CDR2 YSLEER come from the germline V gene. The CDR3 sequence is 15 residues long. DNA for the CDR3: TGCGCCAGCAGCGATCATCCCGGGATTAACTATGGCTACACCTTC. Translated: CASSDHPGINYGYTF.

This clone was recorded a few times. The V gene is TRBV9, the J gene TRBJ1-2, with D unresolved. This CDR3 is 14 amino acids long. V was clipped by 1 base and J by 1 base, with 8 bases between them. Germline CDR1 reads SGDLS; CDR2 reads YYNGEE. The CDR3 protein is CASSVQAGNYGYTF. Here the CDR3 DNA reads TGTGCCAGCAGCGTACAGGCGGGTAACTATGGCTACACCTTC. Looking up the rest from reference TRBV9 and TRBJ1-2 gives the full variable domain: DSGVTQTPKHLITATGQRVTLRCSPRSGDLSVYWYQQSLDQGLQFLIQYYNGEERAKGNILERFSAQQFPDLHSELNLSSLELGDSALYFCASSVQAGNYGYTFGSGTRLTVV.

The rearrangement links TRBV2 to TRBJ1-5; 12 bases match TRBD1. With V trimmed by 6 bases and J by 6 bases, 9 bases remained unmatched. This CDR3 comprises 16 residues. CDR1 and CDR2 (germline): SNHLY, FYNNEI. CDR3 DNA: TGTGCCAGCAGCTCCGGGACAGGGGGCCTCGGTCAGCCCCAGCATTTT. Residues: CASSSGTGGLGQPQHF. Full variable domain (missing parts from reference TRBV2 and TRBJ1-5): EPEVTQTPSHQVTQMGQEVILRCVPISNHLYFYWYRQILGQKVEFLVSFYNNEISEKSEIFDDQFSVERPDGSNFTLKIRSTKLEDSAMYFCASSSGTGGLGQPQHFGDGTRLSIL.

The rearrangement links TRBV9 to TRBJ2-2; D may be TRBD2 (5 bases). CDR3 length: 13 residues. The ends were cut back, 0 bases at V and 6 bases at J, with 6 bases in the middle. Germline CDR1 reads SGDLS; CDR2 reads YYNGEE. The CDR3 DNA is TGTGCCAGCAGCGTAGAAGCGGCCGGGGAGCTGTTTTTT. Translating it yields CASSVEAAGELFF.

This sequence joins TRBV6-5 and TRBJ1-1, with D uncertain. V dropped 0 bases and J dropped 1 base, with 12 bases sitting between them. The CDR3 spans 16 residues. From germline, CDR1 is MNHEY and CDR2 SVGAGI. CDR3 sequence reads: CASSYSNVRRNTEAFF. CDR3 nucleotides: TGTGCCAGCAGTTACTCGAATGTCAGGAGGAACACTGAAGCTTTCTTT.

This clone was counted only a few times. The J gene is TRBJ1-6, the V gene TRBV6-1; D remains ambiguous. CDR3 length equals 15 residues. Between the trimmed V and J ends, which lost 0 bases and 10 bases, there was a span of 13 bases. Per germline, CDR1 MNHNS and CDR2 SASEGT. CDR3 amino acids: CASSEAEGARSPLHF. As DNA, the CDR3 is TGTGCCAGCAGTGAAGCCGAGGGCGCAAGGTCACCCCTCCACTTT.

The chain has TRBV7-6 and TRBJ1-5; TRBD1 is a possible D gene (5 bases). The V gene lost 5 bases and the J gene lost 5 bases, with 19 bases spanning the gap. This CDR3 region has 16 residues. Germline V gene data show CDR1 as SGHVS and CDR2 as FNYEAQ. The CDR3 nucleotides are TGTGCCAGCAGCGTCAACCTGGGACCCGTTGATCAGCCCCAGCATTTT. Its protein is CASSVNLGPVDQPQHF.

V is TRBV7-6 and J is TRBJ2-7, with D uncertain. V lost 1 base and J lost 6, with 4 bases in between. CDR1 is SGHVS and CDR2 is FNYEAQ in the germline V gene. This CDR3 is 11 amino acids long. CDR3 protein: CASSLDAEQYF. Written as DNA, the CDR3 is TGTGCCAGCAGCTTAGATGCCGAGCAGTACTTC.

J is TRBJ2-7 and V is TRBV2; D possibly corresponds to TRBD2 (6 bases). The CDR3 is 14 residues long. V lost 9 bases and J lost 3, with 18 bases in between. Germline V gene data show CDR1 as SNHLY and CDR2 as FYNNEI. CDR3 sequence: CASSPGTAYYEQYF. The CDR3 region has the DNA TGTGCCAGTAGCCCCGGGACTGCTTACTACGAGCAGTACTTC.

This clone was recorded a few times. The CDR3 coding sequence is TGTGCCTGGAGTGCCCTCCCCGGGTCCAGCAATCAGCCCCAGCATTTT. This codes for CAWSALPGSSNQPQHF. This rearrangement joins TRBV30 to TRBJ1-5; the D is unclear. Trimming took off 1 base at V and 1 base at J, with 14 bases between the two ends. Germline V lookup: CDR1 GTSNPN, CDR2 SVGIG (reference sequence). The CDR3 is 16 residues long.

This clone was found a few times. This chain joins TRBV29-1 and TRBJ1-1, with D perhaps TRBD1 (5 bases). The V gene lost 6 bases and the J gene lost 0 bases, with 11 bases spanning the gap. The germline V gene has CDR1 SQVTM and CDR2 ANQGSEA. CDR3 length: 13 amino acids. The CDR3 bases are TGCAGCGTGGCGACAGCTCTGAACACTGAAGCTTTCTTT. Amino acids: CSVATALNTEAFF.

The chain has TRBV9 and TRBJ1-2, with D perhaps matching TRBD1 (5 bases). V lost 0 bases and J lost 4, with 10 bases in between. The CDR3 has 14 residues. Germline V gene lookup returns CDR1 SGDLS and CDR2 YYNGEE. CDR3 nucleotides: TGTGCCAGCAGCGTAGAGACAGATCTCTATGGCTACACCTTC. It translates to CASSVETDLYGYTF.

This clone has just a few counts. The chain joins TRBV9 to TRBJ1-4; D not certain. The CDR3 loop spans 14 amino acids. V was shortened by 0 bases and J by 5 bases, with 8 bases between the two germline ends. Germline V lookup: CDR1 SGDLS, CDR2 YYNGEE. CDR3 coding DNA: TGTGCCAGCAGCGTAGATGCGTTGAATGAAAAACTGTTTTTT. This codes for CASSVDALNEKLFF.